The clone carrying this T cell receptor beta chain was detected a few times. Its specificity is not known. This entry belongs to a study of immune evolution from preneoplasia to lung adenocarcinoma. Study-level results: Later-stage lesions seemingly showed higher T cell density and diversity than normal lung. Top clone share appeared to fall from AAH through AIS, MIA, adenocarcinoma. T cell clonality was higher in KRAS-mutant than EGFR-mutant or wild-type nodules.

Between 2014 and 2017, patients underwent resection in Japan or China. Germline CDR1 LNHDA, CDR2 SQIVND (reference sequence). The CDR3 sequence is 12 residues long. Between the trimmed V and J ends, which lost 6 bases and 7 bases, there was a span of 12 bases. TCRdb's copy holds only in-frame clones and misses some; the assay was immunoSEQ multiplex PCR. The data show 8,500 to 10,000 clones, 70% to 90% seen once. The receptor's source is a person in their 70s with lung adenocarcinoma. The chain employs TRBV19 and TRBJ1-1; no definite D call. What was sequenced was FFPE lung adenocarcinoma in situ tissue. CDR3 protein: CASSTESNEAFF. The CDR3 DNA sequence: TGTGCCAGTAGCACAGAGAGTAATGAAGCTTTCTTT. The full variable domain, completed using reference TRBV19 and TRBJ1-1, is DGGITQSPKYLFRKEGQNVTLSCEQNLNHDAMYWYRQDPGQGLRLIYYSQIVNDFQKGDIAEGYSVSREKKESFPLTVTSAQKNPTAFYLCASSTESNEAFFGQGTRLTVV.